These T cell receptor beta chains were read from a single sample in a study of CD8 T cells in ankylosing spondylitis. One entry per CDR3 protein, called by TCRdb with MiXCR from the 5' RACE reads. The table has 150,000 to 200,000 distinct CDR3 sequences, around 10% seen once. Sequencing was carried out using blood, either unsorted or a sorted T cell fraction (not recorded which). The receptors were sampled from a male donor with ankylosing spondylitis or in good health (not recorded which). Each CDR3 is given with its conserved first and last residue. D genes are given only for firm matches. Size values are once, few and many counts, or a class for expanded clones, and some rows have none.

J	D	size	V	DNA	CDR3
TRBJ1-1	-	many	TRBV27	TGTGCCAGCAGCCCTGTAGGTAGAAACACTGAAGCTTTCTTT	CASSPVGRNTEAFF
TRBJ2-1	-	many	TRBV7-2	TGTGCCAGCAGCAAAGAAGACCACTCCTACAATGAGCAGTTCTTC	CASSKEDHSYNEQFF
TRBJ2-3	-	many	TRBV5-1	TGCGCCAGCAGCCGACAGTACACAGATACGCAGTATTTT	CASSRQYTDTQYF
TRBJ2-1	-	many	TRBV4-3	TGCGCCAGCAGCCAGACCTCGGCGGGGGCCTCTTTCAATGAGCAGTTCTTC	CASSQTSAGASFNEQFF
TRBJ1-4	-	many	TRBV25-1	TGTGCCAGCACCGGAGGGACCGAGAATGAAAAACTGTTTTTT	CASTGGTENEKLFF
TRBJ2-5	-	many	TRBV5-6	TGTGCCAGCAGCTTGGTCGGGCTGGGCGGAATAAAGACCCAGTACTTC	CASSLVGLGGIKTQYF
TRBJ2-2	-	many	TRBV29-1	TGCAGCGCACGGATTAACACCGGGGAGCTGTTTTTT	CSARINTGELFF
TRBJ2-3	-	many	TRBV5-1	TGCGCCAGCAGCTTGGATAGAAGGGGAGATACGCAGTATTTT	CASSLDRRGDTQYF
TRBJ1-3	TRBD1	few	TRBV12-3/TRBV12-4	TGTGCCAGCAGTGGAAGAGACAGGGGAACTGGAAACACCATATATTTT	CASSGRDRGTGNTIYF
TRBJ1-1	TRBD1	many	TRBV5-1	TGCGCCAGCAGCTTGGCCGGGACAGGGGCTTCGATGAACACTGAAGCTTTCTTT	CASSLAGTGASMNTEAFF
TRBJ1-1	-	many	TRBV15	TGTGCCACCACTTCCAGGGCGGGAAGCACTGAAGCTTTCTTT	CATTSRAGSTEAFF
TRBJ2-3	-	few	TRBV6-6	TGTGCCAGCAGCCCTAAAGATACGCAGTATTTT	CASSPKDTQYF
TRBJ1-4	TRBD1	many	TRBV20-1	TGCAGTGCAGAACCGGGACAGGGGAATGAAAAACTGTTTTTT	CSAEPGQGNEKLFF
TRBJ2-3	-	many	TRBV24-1	TGTGCCACCAGTGATCCAGGTAGCGGAAGCACAGATACGCAGTATTTT	CATSDPGSGSTDTQYF
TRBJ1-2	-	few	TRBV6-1	TGTGCCAGCAGTGCTTCGGACAGATATGGCTACACCTTC	CASSASDRYGYTF
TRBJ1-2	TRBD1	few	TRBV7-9	TGTGCCAGCAGCCCGGACAGGACCTATGGCTACACCTTC	CASSPDRTYGYTF
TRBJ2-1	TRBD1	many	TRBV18	TGTGCCAGCTCACCACCATCTCCGGGACAGGGGGCCGAGGAGCAGTTCTTC	CASSPPSPGQGAEEQFF
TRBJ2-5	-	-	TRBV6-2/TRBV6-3	TGTGCCAGCAGTTACCCAGGGAAAGAGACCCAGTACTTC	CASSYPGKETQYF
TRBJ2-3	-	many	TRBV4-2	TGTGCCAGCAGCGCCAGCCCTAGCATAGACACAGATACGCAGTATTTT	CASSASPSIDTDTQYF
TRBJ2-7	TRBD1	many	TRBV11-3	TGTGCCAGCAGCCCGAACAGGGGGCGTTCCTCCTACGAGCAGTACTTC	CASSPNRGRSSYEQYF
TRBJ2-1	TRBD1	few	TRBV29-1	TGCAGCGTGGTGGGGGAGAGGGACAGATCCTACAATGAGCAGTTCTTC	CSVVGERDRSYNEQFF
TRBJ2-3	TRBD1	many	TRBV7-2	TGTGCCAGCAGCTTCAGGGGGCAGGGAACAGATACGCAGTATTTT	CASSFRGQGTDTQYF
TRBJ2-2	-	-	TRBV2	TGTGCCAGCAGTGTACCTAGTGCCGGGGAGCTGTTTTTT	CASSVPSAGELFF
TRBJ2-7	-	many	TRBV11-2	TGTGCCAGCAGCCCCCGAACTAGGGGGGCCTACGAGCAGTACTTC	CASSPRTRGAYEQYF
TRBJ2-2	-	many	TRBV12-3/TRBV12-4	TGTGCCAGCAGTTTAAATCTGAACACCGGGGAGCTGTTTTTT	CASSLNLNTGELFF
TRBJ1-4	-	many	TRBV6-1	TGTGCCAGAGGGGCAGGGTATAATGAAAAACTGTTTTTT	CARGAGYNEKLFF
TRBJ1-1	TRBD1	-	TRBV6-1	TGTGCCAGCAGGCGGACAGGGAACACTGAAGCTTTCTTT	CASRRTGNTEAFF
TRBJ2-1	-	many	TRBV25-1	TGTGCCAGCAGTGAAAGTCCCCCCGTCGAAAAGCAGTTCTTC	CASSESPPVEKQFF
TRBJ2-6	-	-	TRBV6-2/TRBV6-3	TGTGCCAGCAGCTCCTGGACTGCTGGGGCCAACGTCCTGACTTTC	CASSSWTAGANVLTF
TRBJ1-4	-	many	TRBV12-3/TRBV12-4	TGTGCCAGCCGTCAGGGGACTAATGAAAAACTGTTTTTT	CASRQGTNEKLFF
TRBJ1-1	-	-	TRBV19	TGTGCCAGTAGTACTCAGGCCGGGAACACTGAAGCTTTCTTT	CASSTQAGNTEAFF
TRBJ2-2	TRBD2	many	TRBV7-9	TGTGCCAGCAGCTTAGGCGGACTAGCGGGAGGAGGCGGGGAGCTGTTTTTT	CASSLGGLAGGGGELFF
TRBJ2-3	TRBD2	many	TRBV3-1	TGTGCCAGCAGCCAAGATGCGCTAGCGGGAGTCATAGATACGCAGTATTTT	CASSQDALAGVIDTQYF
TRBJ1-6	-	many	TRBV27	TGTGCCAGCAGCCGAGGAGGTCCGAATTCACCCCTCCACTTT	CASSRGGPNSPLHF
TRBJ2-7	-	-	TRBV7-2	TGTGCCAGCAGCTTGATGGGTTGGGAGCAGTACTTC	CASSLMGWEQYF
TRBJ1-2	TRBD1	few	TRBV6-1	TGTGCCAGCAGCCGGGGACAGGACTATGGCTACACCTTC	CASSRGQDYGYTF
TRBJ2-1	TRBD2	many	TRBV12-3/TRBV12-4	TGTGCCAGCAGTTTGGCGGGAGCGTTGACGGGTGAGCAGTTCTTC	CASSLAGALTGEQFF
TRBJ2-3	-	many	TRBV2	TGTGCCAGCAGTGTGGGTGGTGGCAGGGCTAGAGATACGCAGTATTTT	CASSVGGGRARDTQYF
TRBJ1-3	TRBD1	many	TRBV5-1	TGCGCCAGCAGCGGACGGACAGGGGACGGAAACACCATATATTTT	CASSGRTGDGNTIYF
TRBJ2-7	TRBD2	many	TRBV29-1	TGCAGCGTTATGGGGGGGACCTACGAGCAGTACTTC	CSVMGGTYEQYF
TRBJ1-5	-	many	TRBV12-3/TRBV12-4	TGTGCCAGCAGTTTATCGGATCAGCCCCAGCATTTT	CASSLSDQPQHF
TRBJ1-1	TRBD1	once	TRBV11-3	TGTGCCAGCAGCTTCAGGGGGCGCGGGAACACTGAAGCTTTCTTT	CASSFRGRGNTEAFF
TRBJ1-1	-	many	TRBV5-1	TGCGCCAGCAGGATGAACACTGAAGCTTTCTTT	CASRMNTEAFF
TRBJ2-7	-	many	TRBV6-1	TGTGCCAGCAGTCCCCAACTAGAAGGGTCCTACGAGCAGTACTTC	CASSPQLEGSYEQYF
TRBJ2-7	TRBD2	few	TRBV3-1	TGTGCCAGCAGCCAAGTAGCGGGGGGCGACGAGCAGTACTTC	CASSQVAGGDEQYF
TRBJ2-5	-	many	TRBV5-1	TGCGCCAGCAGCTTGGCCTCAGGGTTTGGGGAGACCCAGTACTTC	CASSLASGFGETQYF
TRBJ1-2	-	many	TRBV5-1	TGCGCCAGCAGCTTGGCCGAAGGGGCGCAAGGCTACACCTTC	CASSLAEGAQGYTF
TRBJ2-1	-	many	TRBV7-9	TGTGCCAGCAGCTCCCCGTTAGGGAAGGATAATGAGCAGTTCTTC	CASSSPLGKDNEQFF
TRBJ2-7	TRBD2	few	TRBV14	TGTGCCAGCAGCCCTAGGACTAGCGGTTACGAGCAGTACTTC	CASSPRTSGYEQYF